This TCR beta chain stems from a study of blood T cell repertoires in COVID-19. V gave up 3 bases and J gave up 6 bases, with 15 bases separating them. Germline CDR1 and CDR2: GTSNPN and SVGIG (reference sequence). CDR3 size: 14 residues. Sequencing used immunoSEQ multiplex PCR; TCRdb keeps in-frame clones, though not all of them. The sample has some 140,000 clones; more than 70% are singletons. This clonotype was obtained from a man in his forties with acute COVID-19. Sample: PBMCs or T cells enriched from blood (not recorded which). V is TRBV30 and J is TRBJ2-1; D might be TRBD2 (5 bases). CDR3 region: CAWRNRAGANEQFF. CDR3 in DNA: TGTGCCTGGAGAAATCGGGCGGGCGCCAATGAGCAGTTCTTC.